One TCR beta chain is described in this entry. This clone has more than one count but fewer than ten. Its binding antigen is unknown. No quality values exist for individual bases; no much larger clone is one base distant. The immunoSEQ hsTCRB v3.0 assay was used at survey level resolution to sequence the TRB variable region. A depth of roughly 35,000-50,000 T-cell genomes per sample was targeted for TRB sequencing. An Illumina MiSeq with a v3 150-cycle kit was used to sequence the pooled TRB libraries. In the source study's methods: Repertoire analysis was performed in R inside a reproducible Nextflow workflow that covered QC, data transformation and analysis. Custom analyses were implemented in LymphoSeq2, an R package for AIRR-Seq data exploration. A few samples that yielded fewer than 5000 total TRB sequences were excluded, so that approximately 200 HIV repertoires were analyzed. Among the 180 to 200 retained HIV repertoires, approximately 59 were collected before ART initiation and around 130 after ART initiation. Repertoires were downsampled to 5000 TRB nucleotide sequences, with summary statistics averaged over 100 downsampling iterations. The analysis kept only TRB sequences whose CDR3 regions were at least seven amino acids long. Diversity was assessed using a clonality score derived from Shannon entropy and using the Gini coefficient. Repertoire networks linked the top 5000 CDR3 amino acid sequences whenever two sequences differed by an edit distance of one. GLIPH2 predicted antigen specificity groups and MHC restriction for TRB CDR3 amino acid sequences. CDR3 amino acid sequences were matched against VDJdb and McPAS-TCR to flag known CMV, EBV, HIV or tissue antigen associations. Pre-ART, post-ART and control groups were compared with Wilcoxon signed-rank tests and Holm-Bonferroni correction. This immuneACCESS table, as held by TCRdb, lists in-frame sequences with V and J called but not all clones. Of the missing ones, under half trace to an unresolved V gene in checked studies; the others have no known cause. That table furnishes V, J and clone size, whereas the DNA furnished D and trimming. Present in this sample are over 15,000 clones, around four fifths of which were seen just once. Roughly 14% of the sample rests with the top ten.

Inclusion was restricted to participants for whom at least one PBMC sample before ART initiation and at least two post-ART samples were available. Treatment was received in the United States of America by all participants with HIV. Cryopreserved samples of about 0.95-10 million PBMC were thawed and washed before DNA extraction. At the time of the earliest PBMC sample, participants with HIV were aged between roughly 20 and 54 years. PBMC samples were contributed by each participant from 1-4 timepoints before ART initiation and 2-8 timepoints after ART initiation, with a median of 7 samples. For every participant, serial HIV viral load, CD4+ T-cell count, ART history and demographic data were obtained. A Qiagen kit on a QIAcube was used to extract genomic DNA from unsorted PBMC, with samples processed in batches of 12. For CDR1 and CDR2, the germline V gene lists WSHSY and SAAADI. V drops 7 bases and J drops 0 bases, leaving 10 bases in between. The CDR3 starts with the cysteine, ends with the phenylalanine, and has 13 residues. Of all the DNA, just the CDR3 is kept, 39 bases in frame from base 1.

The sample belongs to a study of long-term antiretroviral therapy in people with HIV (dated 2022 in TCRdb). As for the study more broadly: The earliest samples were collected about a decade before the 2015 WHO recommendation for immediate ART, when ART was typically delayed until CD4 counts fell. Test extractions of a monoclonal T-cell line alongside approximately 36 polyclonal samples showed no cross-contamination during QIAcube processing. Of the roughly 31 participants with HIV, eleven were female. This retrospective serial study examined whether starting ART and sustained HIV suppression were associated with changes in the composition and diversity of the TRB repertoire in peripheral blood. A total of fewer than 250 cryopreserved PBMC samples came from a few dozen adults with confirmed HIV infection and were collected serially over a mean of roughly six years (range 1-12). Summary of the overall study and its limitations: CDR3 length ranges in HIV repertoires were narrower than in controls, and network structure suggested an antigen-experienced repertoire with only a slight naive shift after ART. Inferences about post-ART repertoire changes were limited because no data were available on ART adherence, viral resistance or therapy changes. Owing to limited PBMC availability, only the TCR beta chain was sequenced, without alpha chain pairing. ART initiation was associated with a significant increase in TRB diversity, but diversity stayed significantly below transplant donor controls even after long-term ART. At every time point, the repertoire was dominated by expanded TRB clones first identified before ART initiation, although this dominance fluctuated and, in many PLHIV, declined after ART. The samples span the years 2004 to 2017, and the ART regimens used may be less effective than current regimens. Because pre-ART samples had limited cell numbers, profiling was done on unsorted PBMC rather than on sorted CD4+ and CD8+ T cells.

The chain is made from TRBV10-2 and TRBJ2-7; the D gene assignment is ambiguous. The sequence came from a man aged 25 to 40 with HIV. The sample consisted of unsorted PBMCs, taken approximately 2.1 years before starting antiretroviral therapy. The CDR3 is CASIGVDSYEQYF. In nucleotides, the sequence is TGCGCCAGCATAGGAGTTGACTCCTACGAGCAGTACTTC.